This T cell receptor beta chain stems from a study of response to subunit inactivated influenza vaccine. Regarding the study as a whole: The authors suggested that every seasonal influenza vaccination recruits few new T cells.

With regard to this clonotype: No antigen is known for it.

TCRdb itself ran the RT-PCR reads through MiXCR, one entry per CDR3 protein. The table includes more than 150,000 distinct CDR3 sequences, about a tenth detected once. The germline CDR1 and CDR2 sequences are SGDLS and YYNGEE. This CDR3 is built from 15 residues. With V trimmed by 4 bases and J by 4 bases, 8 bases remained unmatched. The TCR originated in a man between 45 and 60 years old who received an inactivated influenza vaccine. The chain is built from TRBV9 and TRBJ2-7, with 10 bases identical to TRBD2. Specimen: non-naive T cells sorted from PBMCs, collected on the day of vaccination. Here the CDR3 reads CASSPGLADLYEQYF. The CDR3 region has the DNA TGTGCCAGCAGCCCAGGACTAGCGGACCTTTACGAGCAGTACTTC.